This is a list of T cell receptor beta chains from one sample in a study. Using its own MiXCR run on the 5' RACE reads, TCRdb lists one record per CDR3 protein. The sample carries about 60,000 distinct CDR3 sequences, just under 30% recorded once. Sequenced material: tumor-infiltrating naive CD4+ T cells sorted from the breast tumor. The receptor source for this set is a female donor with breast cancer. The CDR3 runs from the conserved cysteine through the conserved F or W. The D gene is left open where the match is weak. Expanded clones are given a class, and other clones once, few, many or no size at all.

>-|TRBJ2-2|TRBD2|TRBV20-1
CSARNWDYGYTGELFF
TGCAGTGCTAGAAACTGGGACTATGGCTACACCGGGGAGCTGTTTTTT
>many|TRBJ1-1|-|TRBV7-9
CASTSSDRGEAFF
TGTGCCAGCACCTCGTCAGATCGGGGCGAAGCTTTCTTT
>-|TRBJ2-4|-|TRBV6-5
CASRPPGVKNIQYF
TGTGCCAGCAGGCCTCCGGGGGTCAAAAACATTCAGTACTTC
>few|TRBJ1-2|TRBD1|TRBV12-3/TRBV12-4
CASRPTGGIMSYTF
TGTGCCAGCAGACCTACAGGGGGTATTATGAGCTACACCTTC
>many|TRBJ1-5|TRBD1|TRBV6-1
CASRLTGNGQPQHF
TGTGCCAGCAGGTTGACAGGGAACGGTCAGCCCCAGCATTTT
>-|TRBJ2-2|-|TRBV12-3/TRBV12-4
CASIHLERTGELFF
TGTGCCAGCATCCATCTAGAACGCACCGGGGAGCTGTTTTTT
>once|TRBJ2-5|-|TRBV6-1
CAGSRQGEETQYF
TGTGCCGGCAGTCGTCAGGGAGAAGAGACCCAGTACTTC
>few|TRBJ2-7|-|TRBV25-1
CASSESPIRETSYEQYF
TGTGCCAGCAGTGAATCCCCAATTCGGGAGACCTCCTACGAGCAGTACTTC
>once|TRBJ2-7|-|TRBV7-9
CASSPHMPYEQYF
TGTGCCAGCAGCCCTCACATGCCCTACGAGCAGTACTTC
>-|TRBJ1-3|-|TRBV20-1
CSARDPAGIAGNTIYF
TGCAGTGCTAGAGATCCGGCAGGGATCGCTGGAAACACCATATATTTT
>-|TRBJ1-5|-|TRBV12-3/TRBV12-4
CASSLNVDQPQHF
TGTGCCAGCAGTTTAAATGTGGATCAGCCCCAGCATTTT
>few|TRBJ2-3|TRBD2|TRBV9
CASSPRSSGSVADTQYF
TGTGCCAGCAGCCCTCGGTCTAGCGGGAGTGTCGCAGATACGCAGTATTTT
>-|TRBJ1-3|-|TRBV6-2/TRBV6-3
CASSYASSGNTIYF
TGTGCCAGCAGTTACGCCAGCTCTGGAAACACCATATATTTT
>few|TRBJ1-3|-|TRBV12-3/TRBV12-4
CASSLGGEARTIYF
TGTGCCAGCAGTTTAGGTGGGGAGGCGCGAACCATATATTTT
>-|TRBJ1-1|TRBD1|TRBV4-2
CASSQVGGDGATEAFF
TGTGCCAGCAGCCAAGTAGGGGGCGATGGGGCCACTGAAGCTTTCTTT
>once|TRBJ1-2|-|TRBV5-6
CASSQNLRGANYGYTF
TGTGCCAGCAGCCAGAACCTCCGGGGGGCTAACTATGGCTACACCTTC
>many|TRBJ2-5|TRBD1|TRBV5-1
CASSLGQAEETQYF
TGCGCCAGCAGCCTGGGACAGGCAGAAGAGACCCAGTACTTC
>-|TRBJ2-2|-|TRBV7-9
CASSQTGNTGELFF
TGTGCCAGCAGCCAGACAGGGAACACCGGGGAGCTGTTTTTT
>many|TRBJ1-6|-|TRBV10-3
CATAGDLNSPLHF
TGTGCCACGGCAGGGGACCTTAATTCACCCCTCCACTTT
>few|TRBJ2-6|TRBD1|TRBV6-1
CATSRTGGAGANVLTF
TGTGCCACCTCTCGGACAGGGGGCGCTGGGGCCAACGTCCTGACTTTC
>-|TRBJ1-1|-|TRBV5-1
CASSLASGDTEAFF
TGCGCCAGCAGCTTGGCCAGCGGGGACACTGAAGCTTTCTTT
>-|TRBJ2-5|TRBD2|TRBV4-1
CAGSQEVLSGKTQYF
TGCGCCGGCAGCCAAGAGGTCTTAAGCGGGAAGACCCAGTACTTC